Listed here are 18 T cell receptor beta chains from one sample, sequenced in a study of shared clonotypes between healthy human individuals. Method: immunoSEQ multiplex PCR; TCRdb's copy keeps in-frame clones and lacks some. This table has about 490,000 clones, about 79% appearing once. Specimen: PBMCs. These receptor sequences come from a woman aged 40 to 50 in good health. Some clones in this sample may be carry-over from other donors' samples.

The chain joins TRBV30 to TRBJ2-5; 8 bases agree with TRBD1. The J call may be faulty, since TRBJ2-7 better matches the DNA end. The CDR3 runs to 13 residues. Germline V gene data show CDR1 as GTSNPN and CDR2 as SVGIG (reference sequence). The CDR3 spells CAWSEQGVYEQYF. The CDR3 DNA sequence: TGTGCCTGGAGTGAACAGGGGGTTTACGAGCAGTACTTC.

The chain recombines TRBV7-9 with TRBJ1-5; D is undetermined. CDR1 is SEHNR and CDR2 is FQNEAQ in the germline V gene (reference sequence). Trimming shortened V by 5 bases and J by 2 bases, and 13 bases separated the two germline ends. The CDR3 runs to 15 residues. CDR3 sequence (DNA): TGTGCCAGCAGCCGTGGCGGAAGCGGCAATCAGCCCCAGCATTTT. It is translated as CASSRGGSGNQPQHF.

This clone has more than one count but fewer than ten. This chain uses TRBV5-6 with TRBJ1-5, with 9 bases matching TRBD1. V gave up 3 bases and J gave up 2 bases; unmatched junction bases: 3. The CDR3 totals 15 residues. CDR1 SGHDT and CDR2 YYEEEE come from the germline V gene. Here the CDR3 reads CASSSGQGGNQPQHF. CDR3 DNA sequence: TGTGCCAGCAGCTCGGGACAGGGTGGCAATCAGCCCCAGCATTTT.

CDR3 DNA sequence: TGTGCCTGGGGGCTGTCTGGAAACACCATATATTTT. It is translated as CAWGLSGNTIYF. V usage is TRBV30 and J usage is TRBJ1-3; D is undetermined. CDR1 GTSNPN and CDR2 SVGIG come from the germline V gene (reference sequence). The CDR3 extends over 12 amino acids. The V end was cut by 5 bases, the J end by 1 base, with 6 bases between.

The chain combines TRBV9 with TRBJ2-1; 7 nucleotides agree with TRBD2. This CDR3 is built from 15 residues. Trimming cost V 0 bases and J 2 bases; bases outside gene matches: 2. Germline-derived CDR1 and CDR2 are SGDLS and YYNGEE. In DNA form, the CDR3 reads TGTGCCAGCAGCGTAGTCGGGACTACCTACAATGAGCAGTTCTTC. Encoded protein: CASSVVGTTYNEQFF. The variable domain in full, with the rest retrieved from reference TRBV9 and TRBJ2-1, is DSGVTQTPKHLITATGQRVTLRCSPRSGDLSVYWYQQSLDQGLQFLIQYYNGEERAKGNILERFSAQQFPDLHSELNLSSLELGDSALYFCASSVVGTTYNEQFFGPGTRLTVL.

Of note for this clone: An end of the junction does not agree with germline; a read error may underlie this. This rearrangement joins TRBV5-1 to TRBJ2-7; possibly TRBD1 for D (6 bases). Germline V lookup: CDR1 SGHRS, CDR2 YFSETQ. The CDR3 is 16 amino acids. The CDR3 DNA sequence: TGCGCCAGCAGCTTGGAGGCGGACAGCATGACCTACGGGCAGTACTTC. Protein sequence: CASSLEADSMTYGQYF.

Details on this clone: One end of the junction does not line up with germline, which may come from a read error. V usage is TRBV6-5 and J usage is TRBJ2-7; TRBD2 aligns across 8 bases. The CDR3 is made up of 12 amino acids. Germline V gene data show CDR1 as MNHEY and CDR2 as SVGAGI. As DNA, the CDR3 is TGTGCCAGCGAGCGGGAGCCGGGCGAGCGGTACTTC. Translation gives CASEREPGERYF.

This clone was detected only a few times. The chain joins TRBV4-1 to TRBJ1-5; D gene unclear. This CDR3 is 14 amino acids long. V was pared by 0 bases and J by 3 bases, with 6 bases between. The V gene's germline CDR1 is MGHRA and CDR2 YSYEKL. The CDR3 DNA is TGCGCCAGCAGCCAAGAACAGACCAATCAGCCCCAGCATTTT. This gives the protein CASSQEQTNQPQHF.

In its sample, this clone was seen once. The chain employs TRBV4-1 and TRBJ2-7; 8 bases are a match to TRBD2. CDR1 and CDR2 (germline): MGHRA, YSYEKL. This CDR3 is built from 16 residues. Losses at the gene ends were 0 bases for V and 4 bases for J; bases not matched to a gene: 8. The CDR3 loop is CASSQDSAGVGYEQYF. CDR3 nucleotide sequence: TGCGCCAGCAGCCAAGACTCAGCGGGAGTGGGATACGAGCAGTACTTC.

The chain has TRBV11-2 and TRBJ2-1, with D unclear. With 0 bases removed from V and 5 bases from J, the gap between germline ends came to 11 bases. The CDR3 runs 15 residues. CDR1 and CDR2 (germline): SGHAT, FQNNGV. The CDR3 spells CASSLDPGTHNEQFF. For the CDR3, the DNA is TGTGCCAGCAGCTTAGATCCAGGTACTCACAATGAGCAGTTCTTC.

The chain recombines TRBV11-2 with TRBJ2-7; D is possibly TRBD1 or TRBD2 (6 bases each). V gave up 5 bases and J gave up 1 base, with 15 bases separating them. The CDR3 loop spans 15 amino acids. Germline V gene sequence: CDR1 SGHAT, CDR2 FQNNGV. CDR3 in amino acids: CASSPVGGGSYEQYF. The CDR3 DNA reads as TGTGCCAGCAGCCCGGTCGGGGGCGGTTCCTACGAGCAGTACTTC.

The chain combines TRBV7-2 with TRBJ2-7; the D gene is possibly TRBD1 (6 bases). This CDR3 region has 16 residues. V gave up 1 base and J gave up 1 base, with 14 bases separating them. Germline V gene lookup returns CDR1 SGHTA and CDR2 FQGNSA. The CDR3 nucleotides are TGTGCCAGCAGCTTAGTTTTCGGGACAAATTCCTACGAGCAGTACTTC. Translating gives CASSLVFGTNSYEQYF.

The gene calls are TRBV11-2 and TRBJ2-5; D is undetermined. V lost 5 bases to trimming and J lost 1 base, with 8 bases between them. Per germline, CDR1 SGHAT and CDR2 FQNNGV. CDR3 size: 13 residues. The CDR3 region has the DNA TGTGCCAGCAGCCCCAAGACCCAAGAGACCCAGTACTTC. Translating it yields CASSPKTQETQYF.

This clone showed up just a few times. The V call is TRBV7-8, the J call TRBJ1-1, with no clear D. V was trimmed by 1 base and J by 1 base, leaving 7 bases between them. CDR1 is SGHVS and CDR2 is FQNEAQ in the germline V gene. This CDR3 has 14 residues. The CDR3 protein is CASSLETANTEAFF. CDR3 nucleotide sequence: TGTGCCAGCAGCTTAGAAACGGCGAACACTGAAGCTTTCTTT.

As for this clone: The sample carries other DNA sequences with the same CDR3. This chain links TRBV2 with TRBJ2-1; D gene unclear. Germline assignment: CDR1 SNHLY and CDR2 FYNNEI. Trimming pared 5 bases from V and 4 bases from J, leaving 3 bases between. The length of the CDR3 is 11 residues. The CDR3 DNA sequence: TGTGCCAGCAGTACTTACAATGAGCAGTTCTTC. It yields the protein CASSTYNEQFF.

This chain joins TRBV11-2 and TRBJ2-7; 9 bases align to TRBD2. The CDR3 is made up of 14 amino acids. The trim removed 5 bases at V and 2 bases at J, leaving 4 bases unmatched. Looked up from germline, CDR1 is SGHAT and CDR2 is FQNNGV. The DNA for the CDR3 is TGTGCCAGCAGCCAGACTAGCGGTCCCTACGAGCAGTACTTC. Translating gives CASSQTSGPYEQYF.

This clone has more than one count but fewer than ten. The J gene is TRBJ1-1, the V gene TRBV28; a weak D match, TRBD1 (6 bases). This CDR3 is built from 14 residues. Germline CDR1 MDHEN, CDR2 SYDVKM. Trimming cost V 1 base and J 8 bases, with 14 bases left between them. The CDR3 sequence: CASSLSLNRGEAFF. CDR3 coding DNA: TGTGCCAGCAGTTTATCGCTGAATAGGGGGGAAGCTTTCTTT. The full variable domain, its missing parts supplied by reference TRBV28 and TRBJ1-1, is DVKVTQSSRYLVKRTGEKVFLECVQDMDHENMFWYRQDPGLGLRLIYFSYDVKMKEKGDIPEGYSVSREKKERFSLILESASTNQTSMYLCASSLSLNRGEAFFGQGTRLTVV.

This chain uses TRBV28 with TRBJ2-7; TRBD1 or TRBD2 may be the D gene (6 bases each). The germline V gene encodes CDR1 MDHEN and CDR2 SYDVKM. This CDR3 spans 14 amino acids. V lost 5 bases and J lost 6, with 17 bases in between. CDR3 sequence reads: CASSTGTSGAEQYF. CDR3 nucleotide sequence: TGTGCCAGCAGTACCGGGACATCGGGGGCCGAGCAGTACTTC.